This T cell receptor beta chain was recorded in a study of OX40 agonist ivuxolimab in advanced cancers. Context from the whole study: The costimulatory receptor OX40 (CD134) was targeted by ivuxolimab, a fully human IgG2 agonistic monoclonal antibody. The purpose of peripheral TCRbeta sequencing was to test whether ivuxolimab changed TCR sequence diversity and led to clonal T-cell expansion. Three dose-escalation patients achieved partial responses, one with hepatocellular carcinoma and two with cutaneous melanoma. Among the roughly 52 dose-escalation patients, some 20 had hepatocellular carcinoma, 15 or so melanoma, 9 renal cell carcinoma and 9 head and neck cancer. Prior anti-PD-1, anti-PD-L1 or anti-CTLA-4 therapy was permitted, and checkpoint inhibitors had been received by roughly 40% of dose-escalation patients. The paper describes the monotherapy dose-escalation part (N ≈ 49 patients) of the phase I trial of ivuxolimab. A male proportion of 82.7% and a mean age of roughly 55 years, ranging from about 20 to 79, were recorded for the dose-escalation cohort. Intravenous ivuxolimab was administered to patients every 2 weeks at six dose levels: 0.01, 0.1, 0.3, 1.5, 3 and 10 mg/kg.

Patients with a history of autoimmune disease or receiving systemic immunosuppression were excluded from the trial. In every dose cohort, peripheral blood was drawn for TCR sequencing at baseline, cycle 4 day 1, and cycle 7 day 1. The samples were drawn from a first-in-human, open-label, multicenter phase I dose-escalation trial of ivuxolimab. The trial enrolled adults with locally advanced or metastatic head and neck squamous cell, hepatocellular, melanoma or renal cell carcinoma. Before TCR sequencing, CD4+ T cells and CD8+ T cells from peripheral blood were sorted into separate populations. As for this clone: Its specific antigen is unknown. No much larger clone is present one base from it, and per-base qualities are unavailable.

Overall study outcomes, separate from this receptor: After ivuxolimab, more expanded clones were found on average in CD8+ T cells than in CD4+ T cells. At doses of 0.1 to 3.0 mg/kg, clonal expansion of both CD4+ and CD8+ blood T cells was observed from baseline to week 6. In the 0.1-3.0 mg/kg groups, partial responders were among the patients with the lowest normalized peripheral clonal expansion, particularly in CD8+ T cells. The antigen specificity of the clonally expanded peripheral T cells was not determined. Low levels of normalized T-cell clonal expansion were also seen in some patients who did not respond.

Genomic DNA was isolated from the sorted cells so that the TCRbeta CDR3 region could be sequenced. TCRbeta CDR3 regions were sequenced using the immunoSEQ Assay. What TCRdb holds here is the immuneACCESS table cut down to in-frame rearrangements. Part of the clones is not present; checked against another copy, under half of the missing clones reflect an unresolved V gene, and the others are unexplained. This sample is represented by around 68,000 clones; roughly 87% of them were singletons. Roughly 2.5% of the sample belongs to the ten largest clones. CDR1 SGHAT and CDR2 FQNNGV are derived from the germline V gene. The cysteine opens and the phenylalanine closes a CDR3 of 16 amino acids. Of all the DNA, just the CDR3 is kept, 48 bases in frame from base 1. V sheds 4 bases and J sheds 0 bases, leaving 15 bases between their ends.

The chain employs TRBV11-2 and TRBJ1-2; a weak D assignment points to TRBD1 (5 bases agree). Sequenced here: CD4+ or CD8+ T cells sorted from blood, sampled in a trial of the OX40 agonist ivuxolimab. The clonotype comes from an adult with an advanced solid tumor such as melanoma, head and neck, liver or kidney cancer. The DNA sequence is TGTGCCAGCAGCTCAGAGGGACGGGCAACTAACTATGGCTACACCTTC. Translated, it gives CASSSEGRATNYGYTF.